One TCR beta chain is described in this entry. The data derive from a study of cytomegalovirus exposure and HLA in healthy donors. Some clones are missing from TCRdb's copy, which holds only in-frame ones; the method was immunoSEQ multiplex PCR. The data show 150,000 to 200,000 clones, about 84% seen once. Per the germline V gene, CDR1 is SGHTS and CDR2 is YDEGEE. Deletions cut 1 base from V and 9 bases from J, with 14 bases between. The CDR3 extends over 14 amino acids. The receptor's source is a young woman in good health and CMV-seronegative. The specimen was PBMCs. J is TRBJ1-5 and V is TRBV5-8; the D gene is possibly TRBD1 (5 bases). The CDR3 coding sequence is TGTGCCAGCAGCTTGCGGGGGTCGGTTGGGCCCCAGCATTTT. Translating gives CASSLRGSVGPQHF.